This T cell receptor beta chain was found in a study of cytomegalovirus exposure and HLA in healthy donors. General study findings and limits: What a later analysis showed was that several of the most significant clusters appeared linked to common viral pathogens. Researchers reported that three CMV-associated chains were confirmed in vitro as CMV antigen-specific. A later analysis found TCR association rates differed by HLA locus, highest for DRB1 and lowest for HLA-C.

The PCR made use of 60 Vbeta and 13 Jbeta primers. Profiling relied on immunoSEQ multiplex PCR, and the TCRdb table lists in-frame clones only, not all of them. Found here are about 78,000 clones, 60% to 75% of them singletons; the top ten hold roughly 11%. As for this clone: The target antigen is unknown.

The V end was cut by 6 bases, the J end by 5 bases, with 11 bases between. The CDR3 is 13 amino acids. Germline loops: CDR1 MNHNY, CDR2 SVGAGI (reference sequence). V gene TRBV6-6 combines with J gene TRBJ1-5, with unresolved D. What was sequenced was PBMCs. The sequence came from a woman in her 40s in good health and CMV-seropositive. CDR3 amino acids: CASSSKGDQPQHF. The CDR3 DNA reads TGTGCCAGCAGCTCCAAGGGAGATCAGCCCCAGCATTTT.